The rows below give T cell receptor beta chains drawn from one sample of a study of cytomegalovirus exposure and HLA in healthy donors. Profiling relied on immunoSEQ multiplex PCR, and the TCRdb table lists in-frame clones only, not all of them. Among approximately 260,000 clones listed, 70% to 90% were seen once. The sequencing sample was made of PBMCs. The receptors derive from a woman in her thirties or forties in good health and CMV-seropositive. The CDR3 runs from the conserved cysteine through the conserved F or W. Fields, in order: D gene, clone size, V gene, J gene, CDR3 DNA, CDR3 protein. D genes are given only for firm matches. The listing skips clone size in some rows; elsewhere it reads once, few, many or a size class.

TRBD1	-	TRBV9	TRBJ2-1	TGTGCCAGCAGCGTAGGAGACAGGGGTAATGAGCAGTTCTTC	CASSVGDRGNEQFF
-	-	TRBV9	TRBJ2-3	TGTGCCAGCAGCCCGACATCGGGCACAGATACGCAGTATTTT	CASSPTSGTDTQYF
TRBD1	-	TRBV7-9	TRBJ1-2	TGTGCCAGCAGCTTAGCGGGACAGGGTGGCTATGGCTACACCTTC	CASSLAGQGGYGYTF
TRBD1	-	TRBV28	TRBJ2-7	TGTGCCAGCAGTTTCAGGGACAGGGCCTACGAGCAGTACTTC	CASSFRDRAYEQYF
-	-	TRBV7-9	TRBJ2-1	TGTGCCAGCAGCGTCAGAATGGGGACTGGGGACTCCTACAATGAGCAGTTCTTC	CASSVRMGTGDSYNEQFF
-	-	TRBV5-4	TRBJ2-1	TGTGCCAGCAGCTGGCCCGCAAACAATGAGCAGTTCTTC	CASSWPANNEQFF
TRBD1	-	TRBV2	TRBJ2-6	TGTGCCACCACGGGACAGGGCCCTGCCAACGTCCTGACTTTC	CATTGQGPANVLTF
-	-	TRBV30	TRBJ1-1	TGTGCCTGGAGTATATCCCGGGGGGTAACTGAAGCTTTCTTT	CAWSISRGVTEAFF
-	-	TRBV29-1	TRBJ2-7	TGCAGCGTTGAAGCCACCGACGGAGCCCCCTACGAGCAGTACTTC	CSVEATDGAPYEQYF
TRBD2	-	TRBV7-2	TRBJ2-1	TGTGCCAGCAGCTTAAGGACTAGCGGGAGCTCCTACAATGAGCAGTTCTTC	CASSLRTSGSSYNEQFF
TRBD1	few	TRBV6-6	TRBJ1-2	TGTGCCAGCACTCCCGAACCAGGGGGAACCTATGGCTACACCTTC	CASTPEPGGTYGYTF
TRBD1	-	TRBV7-9	TRBJ1-2	TGTGCCAGCAGCCCGGGACAGCCCTATGGCTACACCTTC	CASSPGQPYGYTF
TRBD1	-	TRBV5-4	TRBJ2-2	TGTGCCAGCAGCTTCGGACAGGCGAACACCGGGGAGCTGTTTTTT	CASSFGQANTGELFF
-	-	TRBV28	TRBJ1-2	TGTGCCAGCAGCCCCTTTACCGGCTATGGCTACACCTTC	CASSPFTGYGYTF
-	-	TRBV30	TRBJ1-1	TGTGCCTGGACCATCCTCGGGGGTATCACTGAAGCTTTCTTT	CAWTILGGITEAFF
-	-	TRBV5-6	TRBJ2-1	TGTGCCAGCCAAACCGGGGGCTCCTACAATGAGCAGTTCTTC	CASQTGGSYNEQFF
-	once	TRBV10-3	TRBJ2-3	TGTGCCATCAGGACAGGGACTAGCACAGATACGCAGTATTTT	CAIRTGTSTDTQYF
-	few	TRBV27	TRBJ1-4	TGTGCCAGCAGTTTGGCGGGCAATGAAAAACTGTTTTTT	CASSLAGNEKLFF
-	once	TRBV4-2	TRBJ2-5	TGTGCCAGCAGCCAAGAGATTTTGGCTAGCTATTTAGAGACCCAGTACTTC	CASSQEILASYLETQYF
TRBD1	-	TRBV25-1	TRBJ2-5	TGTGCCAGCAGTGGCAACCAGGGGGCGCTTGAGACCCAGTACTTC	CASSGNQGALETQYF
TRBD2	-	TRBV7-8	TRBJ2-7	TGTGCCAGCTGCGGGACTAGCGGCTCCTACGAGCAGTACTTC	CASCGTSGSYEQYF
TRBD1	-	TRBV28	TRBJ1-4	TGTGCCGTCCGGGACAGAAATGAAAAACTGTTTTTT	CAVRDRNEKLFF
TRBD2	few	TRBV4-2	TRBJ2-1	TGTGCCAGCAGCCAGGAAAAGCGGGACCTTTTTAGCAGTGAGCAGTTCTTC	CASSQEKRDLFSSEQFF
TRBD2	few	TRBV7-9	TRBJ2-5	TGTGCCAGCAGCTTAGTGGGCGGACTAGAGGCCCAGTACTTC	CASSLVGGLEAQYF
TRBD2	-	TRBV6-5	TRBJ2-3	TGTGCCAGCAGACCTAGCGGGAGAGATACGCAGTATTTT	CASRPSGRDTQYF